This is a list of T cell receptor beta chains from one sample in a study of blood T cell repertoires in COVID-19. TCRdb keeps only in-frame clones here, not all; method: immunoSEQ multiplex PCR. Of 350,000 or so clones listed, about 86% are singletons. Input material: peripheral blood. The receptors derive from a man aged 25 to 40 with active or convalescent COVID-19. Both conserved end residues are part of each CDR3. The order of the fields is D gene, J gene, V gene, CDR3 protein. D genes are given only for firm matches.

- | TRBJ1-4 | TRBV6-5 | CASGGLNEKLFF
- | TRBJ2-1 | TRBV3-1/TRBV3-2 | CASSQFGTNNEQFF
TRBD1 | TRBJ1-2 | TRBV27 | CASSRDQGANYGYTF
- | TRBJ2-3 | TRBV7-6 | CASSSPGGTDTQYF
- | TRBJ1-2 | TRBV7-3 | CASSLSQFYGYTF
- | TRBJ2-6 | TRBV28 | CASQGPWGTFSGANVLTF
TRBD2 | TRBJ2-4 | TRBV6-6 | CASSPGLAAAYF
- | TRBJ1-6 | TRBV11-3 | CAIRSSYNSPLHF
- | TRBJ2-5 | TRBV29-1 | CSVENIGEPQYF
TRBD2 | TRBJ2-2 | TRBV11-3 | CASSPYRGLAGGPDTGELFF
- | TRBJ2-7 | TRBV29-1 | CSVVAGLGFGEQYF
TRBD1 | TRBJ1-1 | TRBV29-1 | CSVVGQGLAFF
TRBD2 | TRBJ2-1 | TRBV5-1 | CASSLAGGGYNEQFF
TRBD2 | TRBJ2-3 | TRBV29-1 | CSVTSGGSTDTQYF
- | TRBJ2-2 | TRBV11-3 | CASSLGASNTGELFF
- | TRBJ2-3 | TRBV20-1 | CSAPTRDTQYF
TRBD2 | TRBJ2-5 | TRBV10-3 | CAISDSLAVQETQYF